The 25 T cell receptor beta chains given below trace back to one sample, sequenced in a study of T cells after yellow fever vaccination. TCRdb fed the 5' RACE reads into MiXCR, producing one record per CDR3 protein. The top ten hold 35% to 45% of the sample, which has about 170,000 distinct CDR3 sequences, approximately 11% seen once. This specimen consisted of CD8+ T cells sorted from PBMCs, obtained 15 days after the yellow fever booster vaccination. Every receptor here comes from a man aged 18 to 35 who received the YFV17D yellow fever vaccine.

The gene calls are TRBV28 and TRBJ2-2; 10 bases are shared with TRBD1. V was pared by 3 bases and J by 7 bases, with 5 bases of the junction left unmatched. Germline loops: CDR1 MDHEN, CDR2 SYDVKM. CDR3 length: 15 amino acids. In DNA, the CDR3 is TGTGCCAGCAGTTTCGGGACAGGGGAGGTCGGGGAGCTGTTTTTT. It specifies CASSFGTGEVGELFF.

This clonotype was detected many times. This sequence joins TRBV6-5 and TRBJ2-6; perhaps TRBD1 as D (5 bases). The V end was cut by 2 bases, the J end by 0 bases, with 5 bases between. The germline V gene encodes CDR1 MNHEY and CDR2 SVGAGI. This CDR3 contains 15 residues. CDR3 in amino acids: CASSYDSSGANVLTF. In DNA, the CDR3 is TGTGCCAGCAGTTACGACAGCTCTGGGGCCAACGTCCTGACTTTC.

V gene TRBV6-5 combines with J gene TRBJ2-1, with 9 bases that match TRBD2. V lost 7 bases and J lost 4; bases outside the gene matches: 11. From germline, CDR1 is MNHEY and CDR2 SVGAGI. The CDR3 has 16 residues. CDR3 residues: CASTSGLASEYNEQFF. Written as DNA, the CDR3 is TGTGCCAGCACTTCGGGACTAGCTTCCGAATACAATGAGCAGTTCTTC.

In its sample, this clonotype was seen a few times. The chain uses TRBV6-5 and TRBJ2-7; perhaps TRBD1 as D (6 bases). CDR3 length: 16 amino acids. Germline V lookup: CDR1 MNHEY, CDR2 SVGAGI. Trimming shortened V by 0 bases and J by 2 bases, and 14 bases separated the two germline ends. CDR3 DNA: TGTGCCAGCAGTTACTCCGGGACCTCAGGGGCCTACGAGCAGTACTTC. This codes for CASSYSGTSGAYEQYF.

At least ten counts were recorded for this clonotype. The chain combines TRBV2 with TRBJ2-6, with 10 bases aligning to TRBD1. The germline gives CDR1 SNHLY, CDR2 FYNNEI. This CDR3 has 16 amino acids. V was pared by 3 bases and J by 2 bases, with 1 base of the junction left unmatched. Here the CDR3 DNA reads TGTGCCAGCAGTGAGGGACAGGGGCCTGGGGCCAACGTCCTGACTTTC. It encodes CASSEGQGPGANVLTF. Based on the CDR3 plus reference TRBV2 and TRBJ2-6, the full variable domain is EPEVTQTPSHQVTQMGQEVILRCVPISNHLYFYWYRQILGQKVEFLVSFYNNEISEKSEIFDDQFSVERPDGSNFTLKIRSTKLEDSAMYFCASSEGQGPGANVLTFGAGSRLTVL.

This clonotype was counted a few times. The chain carries TRBV6-2 or TRBV6-3 and TRBJ1-1, with 7 bases lining up with TRBD1. J lost 2 bases, V lost 0 bases, and 9 bases had no gene match. This CDR3 spans 17 amino acids. Germline CDR1 is MNHEY and CDR2 is SVGEGT. The CDR3 sequence: CASSYSKYRGLNTEAFF. CDR3 sequence (DNA): TGTGCCAGCAGTTACTCCAAATACAGGGGCCTCAACACTGAAGCTTTCTTT.

The CDR3 loop is CASSPSFGGANEQFF. The DNA of the CDR3 is TGCGCCAGCAGCCCTAGCTTCGGGGGGGCGAATGAGCAGTTCTTC. The V call is TRBV4-3, the J call TRBJ2-1; 8 nucleotides match TRBD2. V lost 4 bases to trimming and J lost 7 bases; unmatched junction nucleotides: 9. Germline values: CDR1 LGHNA, CDR2 YSLEER. The CDR3 runs 15 residues.

The table lists this clonotype with a few counts. This chain links TRBV5-4 with TRBJ2-7; no reliable D call. V lost 1 base and J 3 bases, leaving 11 bases between the germline ends. This CDR3 spans 14 amino acids. Germline assignment: CDR1 SGHNT and CDR2 YYREEE (reference sequence). Here the CDR3 DNA reads TGTGCCAGCAGCTTGAGTGGGGTTTTCTACGAGCAGTACTTC. Protein product: CASSLSGVFYEQYF.

J is TRBJ2-6 and V is TRBV5-5; D is undetermined. V gave up 5 bases and J gave up 1 base, with 22 bases separating them. The CDR3 extends over 19 amino acids. Germline CDR1 is SGHKS and CDR2 is YYEKEE (reference sequence). The CDR3 DNA is TGTGCCAGCAGACACGAGGACCTACCTCGGTGGTCTGGGGCCAACGTCCTGACTTTC. Its protein product is CASRHEDLPRWSGANVLTF.

This clonotype was seen only a few times. This chain joins TRBV5-4 and TRBJ2-7, with a weak D call TRBD2 (6 bases). Germline V lookup: CDR1 SGHNT, CDR2 YYREEE (reference sequence). V was pared by 4 bases and J by 5 bases, with 19 bases between. This CDR3 contains 15 residues. In DNA, the CDR3 is TGTGCCAGCAGCCCGGAGGGCAGGGTACTCAACGAGCAGTACTTC. The encoded protein is CASSPEGRVLNEQYF.

The rearrangement links TRBV7-8 to TRBJ2-6; 10 nucleotides align to TRBD1. CDR3 size: 17 residues. Trimming cost V 1 base and J 4 bases; bases outside gene matches: 4. CDR1 is SGHVS and CDR2 is FQNEAQ in the germline V gene. The CDR3 nucleotides are TGTGCCAGCAGCTTAGAAGGGACAGGGGTCGGGGCCAACGTCCTGACTTTC. Amino acid sequence: CASSLEGTGVGANVLTF.

A few counts support this clonotype. The gene calls are TRBV6-6 and TRBJ2-4; 7 nucleotides agree with TRBD1. Unmatched junction bases numbered 11, after V lost 6 bases and J lost 0 bases. Germline V gene sequence: CDR1 MNHNY, CDR2 SVGAGI (reference sequence). This CDR3 spans 17 amino acids. CDR3 protein: CASRLPTGVRAKNIQYF. The CDR3 DNA reads TGTGCCAGCAGGCTCCCTACAGGGGTTCGAGCCAAAAACATTCAGTACTTC.

The rearrangement uses TRBV28 and TRBJ2-3; 10 nucleotides match TRBD1. The CDR3 extends over 17 amino acids. Germline loops: CDR1 MDHEN, CDR2 SYDVKM. With 6 bases clipped from V and 0 bases from J, the junction kept 9 bases outside the gene matches. The DNA of the CDR3 is TGTGCCAGCAGCCGTGGGACAGGGGCCACAAGCACAGATACGCAGTATTTT. Translating gives CASSRGTGATSTDTQYF.

This clonotype was seen a handful of times. The V gene is TRBV6-2 or TRBV6-3, the J gene TRBJ1-5; D is unresolved. V was pared by 4 bases and J by 2 bases, with 12 bases between. The CDR3 contains 15 residues. The germline V gene encodes CDR1 MNHEY and CDR2 SVGEGT. The CDR3 protein is CASSSGIGGNQPQHF. The DNA for the CDR3 is TGTGCCAGCAGTTCCGGGATCGGAGGCAATCAGCCCCAGCATTTT.

This clonotype was picked up a small number of times. The V gene is TRBV6-5, the J gene TRBJ1-2; D uncertain. V shed 0 bases and J shed 0 bases, with 14 bases lying between them. The V gene's germline CDR1 is MNHEY and CDR2 SVGAGI. The CDR3 contains 17 residues. The CDR3 loop is CASSYSIHTPANYGYTF. CDR3 nucleotide sequence: TGTGCCAGCAGTTACTCGATACATACACCTGCTAACTATGGCTACACCTTC.

The chain couples TRBV6-5 to TRBJ1-1; TRBD1 aligns across 11 bases. V gave up 8 bases and J gave up 1 base; unmatched junction bases: 18. CDR3 length: 19 amino acids. Germline V CDR1 and CDR2: MNHEY, SVGAGI. CDR3 nucleotides: TGTGCCAGCTTTACGAGGGTTCGTAGGACAGGGGGCCAGAACACTGAAGCTTTCTTT. This translates into CASFTRVRRTGGQNTEAFF.

The rearrangement joins TRBV4-2 to TRBJ2-2; 10 positions match TRBD2. V shed 0 bases and J 8 bases; nucleotides not matched to a gene: 12. The CDR3 runs to 18 residues. Germline lookup yields CDR1 LGHNA and CDR2 YNFKEQ. This CDR3 is CASSQDPQSGGAEGELFF. CDR3 coding DNA: TGTGCCAGCAGCCAAGATCCCCAAAGCGGGGGGGCGGAAGGGGAGCTGTTTTTT.

This clonotype was found a few times. The chain uses TRBV10-3 and TRBJ2-7; 7 nucleotides line up with TRBD2. J was trimmed by 3 bases and V by 4 bases; bases with no gene match: 12. Germline V CDR1 and CDR2: ENHRY, SYGVKD. The CDR3 length is 16 residues. CDR3 residues: CAISGGSIGGNYEQYF. For the CDR3, the DNA is TGTGCCATCAGTGGAGGTTCTATCGGGGGGAACTACGAGCAGTACTTC.

The sample holds a few counts of this clonotype. The chain is built from TRBV27 and TRBJ2-7, with D perhaps TRBD1 (5 bases). Per germline, CDR1 MNHEY and CDR2 SMNVEV (reference sequence). V lost 4 bases and J lost 2, with 9 bases in between. This CDR3 spans 13 amino acids. The CDR3 sequence is CASSYAGTYEQYF. CDR3 DNA: TGTGCCAGCAGTTATGCAGGGACCTACGAGCAGTACTTC.

V is TRBV12-3 or TRBV12-4 and J is TRBJ1-6; no reliable D call. The CDR3 runs 9 residues. Trimming took off 6 bases at V and 13 bases at J, with 4 bases between the two ends. CDR3 sequence reads: CASSPPLHF. The CDR3 DNA reads TGTGCCAGCAGCCCGCCCCTCCACTTT.

V gene TRBV7-8 combines with J gene TRBJ2-3; D is ambiguous. Trimming took off 1 base at V and 5 bases at J, with 10 bases between the two ends. Germline assignment: CDR1 SGHVS and CDR2 FQNEAQ. The CDR3 totals 14 residues. CDR3 sequence: CASSLGGSLDTQYF. CDR3 sequence (DNA): TGTGCCAGCAGCTTAGGAGGCAGCCTAGATACGCAGTATTTT.

This clonotype was recorded a few times. The gene calls are TRBV6-6 and TRBJ2-5, with 8 bases fitting TRBD1. The V gene end was trimmed by 7 bases and the J gene end by 1 base; junction bases not matched to a gene: 5. Germline V lookup: CDR1 MNHNY, CDR2 SVGAGI (reference sequence). The CDR3 is 14 residues long. The CDR3 nucleotides are TGTGCCAGCACCGACAGGGGACTCCAAGAGACCCAGTACTTC. Translation: CASTDRGLQETQYF.

This clonotype was detected ten times or more. The V and J genes are TRBV7-9 and TRBJ2-5, with D possibly matching TRBD2 (6 bases). The CDR3 totals 15 residues. Per germline, CDR1 SEHNR and CDR2 FQNEAQ (reference sequence). Trimming pared 1 base from V and 2 bases from J, leaving 11 bases between. This chain's CDR3 is CASSLGAGPQETQYF. For the CDR3, the DNA is TGTGCCAGCAGCTTAGGAGCGGGCCCGCAAGAGACCCAGTACTTC. The whole variable domain, filled in from reference TRBV7-9 and TRBJ2-5, reads DTGVSQNPRHKITKRGQNVTFRCDPISEHNRLYWYRQTLGQGPEFLTYFQNEAQLEKSRLLSDRFSAERPKGSFSTLEIQRTEQGDSAMYLCASSLGAGPQETQYFGPGTRLLVL.

Only a few counts were recorded for this clonotype. The chain uses TRBV12-3 or TRBV12-4 and TRBJ2-7; 9 nucleotides align to TRBD2. The CDR3 consists of 16 residues. The ends lost 1 base at V and 5 bases at J; junction bases unmatched: 9. DNA for the CDR3: TGTGCCAGCAGTTTAGGCGGGGGGGCCCGGGGGGACGAGCAGTACGTC. It translates to CASSLGGGARGDEQYV.

This clonotype showed up just a few times. The genes are TRBV4-1 and TRBJ1-2, with 7 positions matching TRBD1. This CDR3 contains 14 residues. In germline, CDR1 is MGHRA, CDR2 YSYEKL. J lost 6 bases, V lost 1 base, and 5 bases had no gene match. DNA of the CDR3: TGCGCCAGCAGCCAAGTGGGGCAGGGGGATGGCTACACCTTC. Its protein product is CASSQVGQGDGYTF.